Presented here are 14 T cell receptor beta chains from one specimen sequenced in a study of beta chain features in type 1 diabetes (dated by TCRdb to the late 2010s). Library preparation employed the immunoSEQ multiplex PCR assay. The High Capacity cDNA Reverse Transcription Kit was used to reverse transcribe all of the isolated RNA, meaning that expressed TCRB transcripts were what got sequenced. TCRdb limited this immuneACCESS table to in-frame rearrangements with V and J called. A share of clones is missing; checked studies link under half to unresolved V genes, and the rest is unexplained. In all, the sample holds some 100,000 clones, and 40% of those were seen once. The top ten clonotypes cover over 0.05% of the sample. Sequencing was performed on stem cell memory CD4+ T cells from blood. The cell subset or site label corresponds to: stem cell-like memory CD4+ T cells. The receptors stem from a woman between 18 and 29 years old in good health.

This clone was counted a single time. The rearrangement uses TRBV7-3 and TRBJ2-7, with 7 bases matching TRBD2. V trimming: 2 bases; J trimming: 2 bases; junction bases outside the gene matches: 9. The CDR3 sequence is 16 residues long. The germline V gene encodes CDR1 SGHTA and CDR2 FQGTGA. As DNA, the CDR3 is TGTGCCAGCAGCTTAGGCCCAGTAGCGGGCCCCTACGAGCAGTACTTC. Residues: CASSLGPVAGPYEQYF.

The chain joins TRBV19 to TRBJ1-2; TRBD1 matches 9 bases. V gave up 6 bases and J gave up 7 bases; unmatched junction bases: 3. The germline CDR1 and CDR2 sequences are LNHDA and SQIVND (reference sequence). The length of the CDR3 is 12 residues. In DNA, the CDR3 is TGTGCCAGTAGAAGACAGGGGGGTGGCTACACCTTC. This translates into CASRRQGGGYTF.

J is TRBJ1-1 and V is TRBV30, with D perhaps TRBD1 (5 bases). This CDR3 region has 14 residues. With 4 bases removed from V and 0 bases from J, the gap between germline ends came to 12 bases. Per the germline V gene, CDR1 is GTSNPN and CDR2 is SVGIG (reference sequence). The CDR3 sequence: CAWIGDLMNTEAFF. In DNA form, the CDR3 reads TGTGCCTGGATAGGGGATTTAATGAACACTGAAGCTTTCTTT.

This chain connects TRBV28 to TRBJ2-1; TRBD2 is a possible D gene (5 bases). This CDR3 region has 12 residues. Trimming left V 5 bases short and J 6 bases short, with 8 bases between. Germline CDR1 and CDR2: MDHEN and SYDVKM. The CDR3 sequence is CASSRRGNEQFF. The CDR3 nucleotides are TGTGCCAGCAGTCGCCGGGGCAATGAGCAGTTCTTC.

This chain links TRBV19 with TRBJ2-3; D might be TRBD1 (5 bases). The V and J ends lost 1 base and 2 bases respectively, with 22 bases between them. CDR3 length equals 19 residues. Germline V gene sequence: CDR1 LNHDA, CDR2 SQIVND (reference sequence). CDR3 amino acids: CASSIVTGGSFTPTDTQYF. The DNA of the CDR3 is TGTGCCAGTAGTATAGTTACAGGCGGATCCTTTACACCCACAGATACGCAGTATTTT.

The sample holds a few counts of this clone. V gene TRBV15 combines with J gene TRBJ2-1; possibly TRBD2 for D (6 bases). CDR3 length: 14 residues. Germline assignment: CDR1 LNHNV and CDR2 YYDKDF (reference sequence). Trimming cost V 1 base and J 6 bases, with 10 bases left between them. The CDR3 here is CATSRGRARNEQFF. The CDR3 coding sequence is TGTGCCACCAGCAGAGGGAGGGCCCGCAATGAGCAGTTCTTC.

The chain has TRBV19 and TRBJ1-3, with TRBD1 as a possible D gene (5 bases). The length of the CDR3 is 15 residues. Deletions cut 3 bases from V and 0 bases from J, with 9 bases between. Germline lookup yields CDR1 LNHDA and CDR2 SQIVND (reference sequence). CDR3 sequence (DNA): TGTGCCAGTAGTATTGACAGAGACTCTGGAAACACCATATATTTT. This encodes CASSIDRDSGNTIYF.

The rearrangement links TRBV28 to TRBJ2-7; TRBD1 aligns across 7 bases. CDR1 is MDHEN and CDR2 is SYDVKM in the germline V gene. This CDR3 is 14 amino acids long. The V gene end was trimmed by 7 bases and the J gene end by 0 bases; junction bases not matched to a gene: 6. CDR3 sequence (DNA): TGTGCCAGCAAGATCGGGGACAGCTCCTACGAGCAGTACTTC. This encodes CASKIGDSSYEQYF.

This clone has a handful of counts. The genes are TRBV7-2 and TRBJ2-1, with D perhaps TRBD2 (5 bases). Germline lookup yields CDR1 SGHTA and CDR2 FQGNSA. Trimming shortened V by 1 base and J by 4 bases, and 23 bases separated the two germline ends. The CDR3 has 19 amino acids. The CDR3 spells CASSLVPRGATPTYNEQFF. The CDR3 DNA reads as TGTGCCAGCAGCTTAGTTCCCCGGGGAGCCACCCCAACGTACAATGAGCAGTTCTTC.

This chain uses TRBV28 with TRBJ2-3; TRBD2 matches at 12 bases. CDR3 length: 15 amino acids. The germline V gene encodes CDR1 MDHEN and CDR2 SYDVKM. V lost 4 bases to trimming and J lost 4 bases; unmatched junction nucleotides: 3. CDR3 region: CASSSSGRGADTQYF. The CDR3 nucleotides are TGTGCCAGCAGTTCTAGCGGGAGGGGCGCAGATACGCAGTATTTT.

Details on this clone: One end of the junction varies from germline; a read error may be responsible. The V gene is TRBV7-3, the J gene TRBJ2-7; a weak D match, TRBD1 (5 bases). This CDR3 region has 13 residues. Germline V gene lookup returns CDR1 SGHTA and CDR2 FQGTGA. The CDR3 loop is CASSLNRSDDQYF. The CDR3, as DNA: TGTGCCAGCAGCTTAAACAGGAGCGACGACCAGTACTTC.

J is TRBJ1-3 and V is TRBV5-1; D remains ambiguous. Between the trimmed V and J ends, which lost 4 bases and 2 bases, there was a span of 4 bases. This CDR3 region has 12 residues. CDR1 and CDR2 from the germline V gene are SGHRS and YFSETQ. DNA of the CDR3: TGCGCCAGCAGCCCCACTGGAAACACCATATATTTT. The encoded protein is CASSPTGNTIYF. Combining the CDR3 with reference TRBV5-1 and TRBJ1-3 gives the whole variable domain KAGVTQTPRYLIKTRGQQVTLSCSPISGHRSVSWYQQTPGQGLQFLFEYFSETQRNKGNFPGRFSGRQFSNSRSEMNVSTLELGDSALYLCASSPTGNTIYFGEGSWLTVV.

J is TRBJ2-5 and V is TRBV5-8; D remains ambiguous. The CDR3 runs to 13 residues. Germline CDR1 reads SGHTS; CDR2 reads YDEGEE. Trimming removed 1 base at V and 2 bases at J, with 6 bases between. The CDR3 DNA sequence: TGTGCCAGCAGCTTGACCAGACAAGAGACCCAGTACTTC. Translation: CASSLTRQETQYF.

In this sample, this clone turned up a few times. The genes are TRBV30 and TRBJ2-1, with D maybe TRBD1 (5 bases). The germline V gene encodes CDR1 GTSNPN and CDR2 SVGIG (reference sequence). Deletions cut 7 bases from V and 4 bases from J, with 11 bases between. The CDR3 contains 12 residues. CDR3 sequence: CAYTTAYNEQFF. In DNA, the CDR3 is TGTGCCTATACGACAGCTTACAATGAGCAGTTCTTC.